A selection of T cell receptor beta chains follows, all from one sample in a study of untreated major depressive disorder. The data were produced by immunoSEQ multiplex PCR, yet TCRdb's version contains in-frame clones alone and is incomplete. The sample carries under 30,000 clones, approximately 90% recorded once. Sequencing was performed on CD4+ T cells from PBMCs. All receptors come from a woman under 40 with major depressive disorder. CDR3s include the opening cysteine and the closing phenylalanine or tryptophan. D genes are given only for firm matches. Clone size is shown for a subset of rows, as once, few, many or a class of expanded clone.

D	V	J	size	CDR3	DNA
TRBD1	TRBV9	TRBJ2-1	NA	CASSRGQPSSYNEQFF	TGTGCCAGCAGCCGGGGACAGCCCAGCTCCTACAATGAGCAGTTCTTC
NA	TRBV28	TRBJ2-7	NA	CASRGRDSGSYEQYF	TGTGCCAGTCGGGGGCGGGACTCAGGTTCCTACGAGCAGTACTTC
NA	TRBV2	TRBJ1-1	NA	CASGGQMRMKNTEAFF	TGTGCCAGCGGGGGGCAAATGCGGATGAAAAACACTGAAGCTTTCTTT
NA	TRBV7-2	TRBJ2-7	NA	CASSSGTGAYEQYF	TGTGCCAGCAGCTCCGGGACGGGAGCCTACGAGCAGTACTTC
NA	TRBV4-3	TRBJ1-6	NA	CASSQWGLFNSPLHF	TGCGCCAGCAGCCAGTGGGGACTGTTTAATTCACCCCTCCACTTT
NA	TRBV19	TRBJ1-2	NA	CASSPMNYGYTF	TGTGCCAGTAGTCCCATGAACTATGGCTACACCTTC
NA	TRBV4-3	TRBJ2-2	NA	CASSQDHSRRAAGELFF	TGCGCCAGCAGCCAAGATCACTCACGACGTGCGGCGGGGGAGCTGTTTTTT
TRBD1	TRBV4-1	TRBJ1-2	NA	CASSQGLRDRGRVYGYTF	TGCGCCAGCAGCCAAGGCCTCCGGGACAGGGGACGCGTCTATGGCTACACCTTC
TRBD1	TRBV4-3	TRBJ1-2	NA	CASSPGQGLDYGYTF	TGCGCCAGCAGCCCCGGACAGGGCCTCGACTATGGCTACACCTTC
NA	TRBV28	TRBJ1-5	NA	CASSPGGRDSNQPQHF	TGTGCCAGCAGTCCCGGGGGCAGGGATAGCAATCAGCCCCAGCATTTT
NA	TRBV11-3	TRBJ2-1	NA	CASSSTPWSKQFF	TGTGCCAGCAGCTCCACCCCATGGAGTAAGCAGTTCTTC
TRBD2	TRBV29-1	TRBJ2-1	NA	CSGRQAGGRTYNEQFF	TGCAGCGGACGTCAGGCGGGAGGGCGTACCTACAATGAGCAGTTCTTC
TRBD2	TRBV29-1	TRBJ2-1	NA	CSVQSGGLNEQFF	TGCAGCGTTCAAAGCGGGGGTCTCAATGAGCAGTTCTTC
NA	TRBV7-9	TRBJ1-1	once	CASSGRAGNTEAFF	TGTGCCAGCAGCGGACGCGCAGGGAACACTGAAGCTTTCTTT
NA	TRBV28	TRBJ2-1	NA	CASSLWNEQFF	TGTGCCAGCAGTTTATGGAATGAGCAGTTCTTC
NA	TRBV9	TRBJ2-3	once	CASSVGLATDTQYF	TGTGCCAGCAGCGTAGGGCTCGCCACAGATACGCAGTATTTT
NA	TRBV2	TRBJ2-7	once	CASSLGLQSYSSYEQYF	TGTGCCAGCAGCTTAGGACTCCAATCATATAGCTCCTACGAGCAGTACTTC
NA	TRBV10-3	TRBJ1-1	NA	CAISESRATAFF	TGTGCCATCAGTGAGTCGCGGGCTACGGCTTTCTTT
NA	TRBV4-1	TRBJ1-4	NA	CASSQDRGRTMFF	TGCGCCAGCAGCCAAGATCGGGGACGAACTATGTTTTTT
NA	TRBV28	TRBJ2-4	once	CASSRLGGPRGNIQYF	TGTGCCAGCAGTAGACTAGGAGGTCCACGCGGGAACATTCAGTACTTC
NA	TRBV6-1	TRBJ1-5	NA	CASSEVREGEASNQPQHF	TGTGCCAGCAGTGAAGTCCGCGAGGGGGAGGCTAGCAATCAGCCCCAGCATTTT
TRBD1	TRBV28	TRBJ1-3	NA	CASSAWTGPGNTIYF	TGTGCCAGCAGCGCCTGGACAGGACCTGGAAACACCATATATTTT
NA	TRBV6-6	TRBJ1-2	NA	CATERTDLNQGYGYTF	TGTGCCACCGAGAGGACAGACCTCAACCAAGGGTATGGCTACACCTTC
NA	TRBV6-6	TRBJ2-1	NA	CASSRNSNEQFF	TGTGCCAGCAGTCGGAACAGTAATGAGCAGTTCTTC
NA	TRBV7-2	TRBJ2-3	NA	CASSSGPTRTDTQYF	TGTGCCAGCAGCTCAGGGCCTACTCGCACAGATACGCAGTATTTT
TRBD1	TRBV6-4	TRBJ2-2	NA	CASSGGGQGDTGELFF	TGTGCCAGCAGTGGAGGGGGACAGGGTGACACCGGGGAGCTGTTTTTT
NA	TRBV6-1	TRBJ1-5	once	CASSPVAIWPQHF	TGTGCCAGCAGCCCCGTGGCCATATGGCCCCAGCATTTT
NA	TRBV15	TRBJ2-7	NA	CATSRSRIGEQYF	TGTGCCACCAGCAGATCGAGGATTGGCGAGCAGTACTTC
NA	TRBV7-9	TRBJ2-7	NA	CASSPQGSGSYEQYF	TGTGCCAGCAGCCCGCAGGGGTCCGGCTCCTACGAGCAGTACTTC
TRBD2	TRBV7-9	TRBJ2-5	NA	CASSLDLAGVETQYF	TGTGCCAGCAGCTTAGACCTAGCGGGAGTAGAGACCCAGTACTTC
NA	TRBV4-3	TRBJ2-3	NA	CASSQDRSTDTQYF	TGCGCCAGCAGCCAAGATCGGAGCACAGATACGCAGTATTTT
TRBD1	TRBV19	TRBJ1-2	NA	CASSEIGTASNLYGYTF	TGTGCCAGTAGCGAAATCGGGACAGCGTCTAACCTCTATGGCTACACCTTC
TRBD1	TRBV28	TRBJ1-2	NA	CASSLPGGGYGYTF	TGTGCCAGCAGTTTGCCAGGGGGAGGCTATGGCTACACCTTC
NA	TRBV6-1	TRBJ2-5	NA	CASSDLGSTGETQYF	TGTGCCAGCAGTGATCTTGGGTCAACTGGAGAGACCCAGTACTTC
TRBD2	TRBV2	TRBJ2-3	NA	CASYSGRAYGDTQYF	TGTGCCAGCTATAGCGGGAGGGCATACGGAGATACGCAGTATTTT
TRBD1	TRBV7-2	TRBJ1-1	once	CASSVTGATEAFF	TGTGCCAGCAGCGTTACAGGGGCCACTGAAGCTTTCTTT
NA	TRBV7-9	TRBJ1-1	NA	CASSLGEVRTEAFF	TGTGCCAGCAGCTTAGGGGAGGTTCGCACTGAAGCTTTCTTT
NA	TRBV5-4	TRBJ1-2	NA	CASSTRGNYGYTF	TGTGCCAGCAGCACCCGGGGTAACTATGGCTACACCTTC
NA	TRBV6-8	TRBJ1-6	NA	CASSPPRIYNSPLHF	TGTGCCAGCAGCCCCCCGCGGATCTATAATTCACCCCTCCACTTT
NA	TRBV29-1	TRBJ2-1	NA	CSVEDRRVYNEQFF	TGCAGCGTTGAAGATCGGAGAGTGTACAATGAGCAGTTCTTC
NA	TRBV28	TRBJ2-5	NA	CAITGKETQYF	TGTGCCATAACAGGGAAAGAGACCCAGTACTTC
NA	TRBV11-1	TRBJ2-2	NA	CASSPRSLTGELFF	TGTGCCAGCAGCCCCAGGAGTCTAACCGGGGAGCTGTTTTTT